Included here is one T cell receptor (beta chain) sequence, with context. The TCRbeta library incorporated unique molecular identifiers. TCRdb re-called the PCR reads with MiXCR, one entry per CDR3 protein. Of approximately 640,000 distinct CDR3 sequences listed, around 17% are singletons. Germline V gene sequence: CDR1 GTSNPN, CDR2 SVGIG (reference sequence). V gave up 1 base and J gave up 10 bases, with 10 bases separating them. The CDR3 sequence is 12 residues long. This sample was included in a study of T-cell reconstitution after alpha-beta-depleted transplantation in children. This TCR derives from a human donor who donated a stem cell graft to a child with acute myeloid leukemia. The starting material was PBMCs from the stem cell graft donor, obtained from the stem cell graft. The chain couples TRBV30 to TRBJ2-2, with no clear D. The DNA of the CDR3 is TGTGCCTGGAGTGACCAAACAAAGGAGCTGTTTTTT. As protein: CAWSDQTKELFF.